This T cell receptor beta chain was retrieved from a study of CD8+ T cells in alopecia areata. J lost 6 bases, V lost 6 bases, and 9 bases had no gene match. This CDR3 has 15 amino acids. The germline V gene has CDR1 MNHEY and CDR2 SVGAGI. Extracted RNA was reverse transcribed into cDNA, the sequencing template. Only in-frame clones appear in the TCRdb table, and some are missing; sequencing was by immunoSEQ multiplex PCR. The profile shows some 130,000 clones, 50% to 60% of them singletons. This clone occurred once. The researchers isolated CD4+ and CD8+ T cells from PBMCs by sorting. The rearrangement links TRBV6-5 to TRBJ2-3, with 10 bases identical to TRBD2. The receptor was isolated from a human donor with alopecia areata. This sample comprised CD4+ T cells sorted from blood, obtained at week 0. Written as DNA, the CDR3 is TGTGCCAGCAGAGATCCTAGCGGGGGAAAGGATACGCAGTATTTT. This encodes CASRDPSGGKDTQYF.